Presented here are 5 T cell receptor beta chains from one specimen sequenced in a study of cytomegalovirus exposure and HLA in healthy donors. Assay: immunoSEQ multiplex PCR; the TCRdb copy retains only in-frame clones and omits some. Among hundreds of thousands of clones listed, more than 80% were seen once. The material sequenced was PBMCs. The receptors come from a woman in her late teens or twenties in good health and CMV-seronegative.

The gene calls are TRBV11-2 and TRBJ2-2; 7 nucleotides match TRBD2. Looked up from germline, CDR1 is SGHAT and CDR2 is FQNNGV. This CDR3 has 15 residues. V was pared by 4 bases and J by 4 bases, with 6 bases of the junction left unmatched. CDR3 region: CASSSRGDRTGELFF. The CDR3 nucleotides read TGTGCCAGCAGCTCCCGGGGGGACCGCACCGGGGAGCTGTTTTTT.

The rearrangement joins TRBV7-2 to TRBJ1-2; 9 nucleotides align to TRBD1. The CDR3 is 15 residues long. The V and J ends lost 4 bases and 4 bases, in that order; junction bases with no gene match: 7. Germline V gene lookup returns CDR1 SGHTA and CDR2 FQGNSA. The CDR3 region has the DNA TGTGCCAGCAGCTATGACAGGGGGGACCTCTATGGCTACACCTTC. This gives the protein CASSYDRGDLYGYTF.

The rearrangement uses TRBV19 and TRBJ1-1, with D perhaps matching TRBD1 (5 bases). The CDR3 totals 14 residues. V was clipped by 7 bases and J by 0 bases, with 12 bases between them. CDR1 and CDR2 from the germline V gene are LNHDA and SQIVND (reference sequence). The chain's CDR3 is CASILGQMNTEAFF. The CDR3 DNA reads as TGTGCCAGTATTTTGGGGCAGATGAACACTGAAGCTTTCTTT.

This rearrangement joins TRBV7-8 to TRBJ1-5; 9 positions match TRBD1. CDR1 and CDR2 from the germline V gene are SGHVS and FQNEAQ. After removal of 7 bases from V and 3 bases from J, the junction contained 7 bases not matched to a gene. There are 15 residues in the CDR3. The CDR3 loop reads CASTLQGAVNQPQHF. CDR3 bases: TGTGCCAGCACCCTACAGGGGGCGGTCAATCAGCCCCAGCATTTT. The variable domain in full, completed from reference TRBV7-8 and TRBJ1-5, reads GAGVSQSPRYKVAKRGQDVALRCDPISGHVSLFWYQQALGQGPEFLTYFQNEAQLDKSGLPSDRFFAERPEGSVSTLKIQRTQQEDSAVYLCASTLQGAVNQPQHFGDGTRLSIL.

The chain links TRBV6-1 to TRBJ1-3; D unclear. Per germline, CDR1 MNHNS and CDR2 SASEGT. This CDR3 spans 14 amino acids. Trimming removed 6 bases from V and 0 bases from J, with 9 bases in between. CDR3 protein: CASRRVGSGNTIYF. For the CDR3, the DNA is TGTGCCAGCAGGCGAGTTGGCTCTGGAAACACCATATATTTT.